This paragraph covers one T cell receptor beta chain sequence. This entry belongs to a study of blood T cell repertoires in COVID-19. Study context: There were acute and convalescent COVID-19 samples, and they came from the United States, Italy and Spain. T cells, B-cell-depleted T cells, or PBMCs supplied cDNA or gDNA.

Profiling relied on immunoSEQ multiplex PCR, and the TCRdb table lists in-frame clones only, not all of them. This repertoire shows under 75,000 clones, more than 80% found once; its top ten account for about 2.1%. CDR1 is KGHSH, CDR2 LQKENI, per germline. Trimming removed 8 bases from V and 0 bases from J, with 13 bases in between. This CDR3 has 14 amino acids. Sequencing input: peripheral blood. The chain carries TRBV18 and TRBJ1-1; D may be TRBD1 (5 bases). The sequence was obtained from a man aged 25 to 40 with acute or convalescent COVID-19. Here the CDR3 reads CASRGADMNTEAFF. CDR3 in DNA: TGTGCCAGCCGCGGGGCGGACATGAACACTGAAGCTTTCTTT.